This TCR beta chain was recorded in a study of blood T cells in healthy people across ages. Findings and limits, study-wide: Among long-lived donors, naive CD4+ cells were more numerous and diversity higher than in aged donors.

Trimming removed 0 bases at V and 8 bases at J, with 17 bases between. Looked up from germline, CDR1 is DFQATT and CDR2 is SNEGSKA (reference sequence). The CDR3 extends over 14 amino acids. About this clonotype: Its antigen is undetermined.

PCR was performed a second time for roughly 7 to 11 cycles using a sample-barcoded 5' primer and a J-beta primer mix. TCRdb redid the calling of the 5' RACE reads with MiXCR, one entry per CDR3 protein. The data hold under 2,000,000 distinct CDR3 sequences, with 40% to 55% observed a single time. Each sample yielded at least 6 micrograms of PBMC total RNA. The sequence was collected from a woman aged 40 to 55 in good health. The V and J genes are TRBV20-1 and TRBJ2-7; possible D gene TRBD1, 6 bases. Material for sequencing was blood. The chain's CDR3 is CSARDVDSRSQQYF. CDR3 nucleotide sequence: TGCAGTGCTAGAGATGTGGACAGCCGCTCCCAGCAGTACTTC.